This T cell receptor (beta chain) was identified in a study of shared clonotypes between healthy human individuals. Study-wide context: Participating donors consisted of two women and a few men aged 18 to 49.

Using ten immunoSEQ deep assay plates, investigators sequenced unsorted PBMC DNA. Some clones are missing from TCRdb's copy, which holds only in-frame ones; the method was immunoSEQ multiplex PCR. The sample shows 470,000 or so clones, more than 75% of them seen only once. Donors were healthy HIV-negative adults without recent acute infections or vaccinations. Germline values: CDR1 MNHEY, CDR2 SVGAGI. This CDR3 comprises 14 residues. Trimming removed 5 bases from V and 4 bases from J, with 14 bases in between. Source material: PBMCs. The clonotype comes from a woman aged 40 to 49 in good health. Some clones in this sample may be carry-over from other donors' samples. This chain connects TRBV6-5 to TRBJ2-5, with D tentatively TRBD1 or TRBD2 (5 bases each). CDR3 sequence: CASSPGARGETQYF. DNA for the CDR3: TGTGCCAGCAGTCCCGGGGCACGGGGAGAGACCCAGTACTTC.